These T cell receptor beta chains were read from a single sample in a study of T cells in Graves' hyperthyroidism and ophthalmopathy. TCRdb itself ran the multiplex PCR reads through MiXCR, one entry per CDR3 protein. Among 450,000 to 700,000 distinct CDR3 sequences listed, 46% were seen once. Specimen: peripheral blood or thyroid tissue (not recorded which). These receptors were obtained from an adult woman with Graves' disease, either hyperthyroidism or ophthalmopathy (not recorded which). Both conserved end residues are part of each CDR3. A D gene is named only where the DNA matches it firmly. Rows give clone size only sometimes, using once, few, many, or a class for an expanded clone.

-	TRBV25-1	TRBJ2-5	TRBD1	CASSEGQGSGETQYF	TGTGCCAGCAGTGAAGGACAGGGGTCGGGGGAGACCCAGTACTTC
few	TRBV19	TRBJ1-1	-	CASSIGQGTTEAFF	TGTGCCAGTAGTATCGGGCAGGGGACCACTGAAGCTTTCTTT
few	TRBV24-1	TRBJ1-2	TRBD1	CATSDRDRTRGYTF	TGTGCCACCAGTGACAGGGACAGGACGCGCGGCTACACCTTC
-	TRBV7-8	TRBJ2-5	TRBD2	CASSLAGAGETETQYF	TGTGCCAGCAGCTTAGCTGGAGCGGGAGAGACGGAGACCCAGTACTTC
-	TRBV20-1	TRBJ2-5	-	CSATVGGGQGQPQYF	TGCAGTGCTACCGTAGGTGGGGGGCAGGGTCAGCCCCAGTACTTC
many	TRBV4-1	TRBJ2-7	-	CASSQPRGLFYEQYF	TGCGCCAGCAGCCAACCTCGAGGGTTGTTCTACGAGCAGTACTTC
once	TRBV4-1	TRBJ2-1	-	CASSSSHSAGYNEQFF	TGTGCCAGCAGCTCCTCCCACTCGGCCGGCTACAATGAGCAGTTCTTC
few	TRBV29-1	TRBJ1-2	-	CSVGGDPGYTF	TGCAGCGTTGGGGGAGATCCTGGCTACACCTTC
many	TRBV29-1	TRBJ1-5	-	CSVLEVGQPQHF	TGCAGCGTCCTAGAAGTCGGGCAGCCCCAGCATTTT
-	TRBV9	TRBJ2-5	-	CASSPTGTLQETQYF	TGTGCCAGCAGCCCAACCGGGACGCTACAAGAGACCCAGTACTTC
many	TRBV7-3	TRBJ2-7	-	CASSFLSGPDEQYF	TGTGCCAGCAGCTTTCTCTCGGGACCCGACGAGCAGTACTTC
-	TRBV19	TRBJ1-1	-	CASSTGQANTEAFF	TGTGCCAGTAGTACGGGACAAGCGAACACTGAAGCTTTCTTT
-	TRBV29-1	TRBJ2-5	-	CSGKGGSETQYF	TGCAGCGGAAAAGGAGGTTCGGAGACCCAGTACTTC
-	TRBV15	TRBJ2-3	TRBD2	CATSRDGGSDTQYF	TGTGCCACCAGCAGAGACGGGGGGTCAGATACGCAGTATTTT
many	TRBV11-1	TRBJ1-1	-	CASSFIPGNTEAFF	TGTGCCAGCAGCTTTATTCCGGGGAACACTGAAGCTTTCTTT
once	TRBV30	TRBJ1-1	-	CAWRREAEAFF	TGTGCCTGGAGGAGGGAAGCTGAAGCTTTCTTT
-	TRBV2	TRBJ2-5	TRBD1	CASSGDREGGQPQYF	TGTGCCAGCAGTGGGGACAGGGAAGGTGGTCAGCCCCAGTACTTC
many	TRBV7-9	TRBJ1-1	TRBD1	CASSRDSNTEAFF	TGTGCCAGCAGCCGGGACAGCAACACTGAAGCTTTCTTT
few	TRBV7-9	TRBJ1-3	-	CASSQGPSGNTIYF	TGCGCCAGCAGCCAGGGCCCCTCTGGAAACACCATATATTTT
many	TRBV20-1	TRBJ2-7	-	CSARVWRAATYEQYF	TGCAGTGCTAGAGTCTGGCGGGCTGCCACCTACGAGCAGTACTTC
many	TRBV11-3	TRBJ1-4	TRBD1	CASSVQGQGSNEKLFF	TGTGCCAGCAGCGTACAGGGACAGGGGTCTAATGAAAAACTGTTTTTT
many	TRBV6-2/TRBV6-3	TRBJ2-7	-	CASSPGRYEQYF	TGTGCCAGCAGCCCGGGTCGGTACGAGCAGTACTTC
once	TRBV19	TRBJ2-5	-	CASSIVGSGKETQYF	TGTGCCAGTAGTATAGTTGGCTCGGGGAAGGAGACCCAGTACTTC
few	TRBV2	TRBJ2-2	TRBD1	CASTSTGAGNTGELFF	TGTGCCAGCACCTCGACAGGGGCCGGGAACACCGGGGAGCTGTTTTTT
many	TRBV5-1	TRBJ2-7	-	CASSLANEQYF	TGCGCCAGCAGCTTGGCCAACGAGCAGTACTTC
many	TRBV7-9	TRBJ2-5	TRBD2	CASRPFLRTSGRQETQYF	TGTGCCAGCAGACCCTTCCTTAGGACTAGCGGTCGTCAAGAGACCCAGTACTTC
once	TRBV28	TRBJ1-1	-	CASSLLEGAFF	TGTGCCAGCAGCCTCTTGGAGGGAGCTTTCTTT
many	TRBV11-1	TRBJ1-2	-	CASSPGQSYGYTF	TGTGCCAGCAGCCCGGGACAATCCTATGGCTACACCTTC
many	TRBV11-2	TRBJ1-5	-	CASSLIGLHQPQHF	TGTGCCAGCAGCTTAATCGGGCTCCATCAGCCCCAGCATTTT
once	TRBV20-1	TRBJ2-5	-	CSAPRDLQETQYF	TGCAGTGCTCCCCGGGACTTACAAGAGACCCAGTACTTC
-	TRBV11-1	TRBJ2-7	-	CARIRHSYEQYF	TGTGCTAGAATCCGACACTCCTACGAGCAGTACTTC
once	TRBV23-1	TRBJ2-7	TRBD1	CASSPASSIVKGASYEQYF	TGTGCCAGCAGTCCTGCCAGTAGTATAGTGAAGGGGGCTTCCTACGAGCAGTACTTC
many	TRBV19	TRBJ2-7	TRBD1	CASSKRGQGTYEQYF	TGTGCCAGTAGTAAGAGGGGACAGGGCACCTACGAGCAGTACTTC
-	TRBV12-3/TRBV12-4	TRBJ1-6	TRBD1	CASRNRDRVNSPLHF	TGTGCCAGCAGGAACCGGGACAGGGTGAATTCACCCCTCCACTTT
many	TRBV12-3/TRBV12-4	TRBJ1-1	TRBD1	CASSYHRGRETEAFF	TGTGCCAGCAGTTATCACAGGGGGCGGGAGACTGAAGCTTTCTTT
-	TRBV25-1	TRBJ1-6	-	CAQGSSVSPLHF	TGTGCACAGGGAAGTTCGGTATCACCCCTCCACTTT
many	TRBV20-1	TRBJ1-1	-	CSARTGNTEAFF	TGCAGTGCCCGGACCGGAAACACTGAAGCTTTCTTT
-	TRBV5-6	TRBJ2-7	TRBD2	CASSSRDYSYEQYF	TGTGCCAGCAGTTCCCGGGACTACTCCTACGAGCAGTACTTC
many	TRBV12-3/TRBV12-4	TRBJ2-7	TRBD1	CASSLGQGVFEQYF	TGTGCCAGCAGTCTAGGACAGGGGGTGTTCGAGCAGTACTTC
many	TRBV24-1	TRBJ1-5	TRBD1	CATSDLTGSLQMVSPQHF	TGTGCCACCAGTGATCTGACAGGGTCCTTACAAATGGTCAGCCCCCAGCATTTT
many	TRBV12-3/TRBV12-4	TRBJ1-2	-	CASSPLSRALVYGYTF	TGTGCCAGCAGCCCGCTTTCGAGGGCGCTTGTCTATGGCTACACCTTC
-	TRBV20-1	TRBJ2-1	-	CSASDQGYNEQFF	TGCAGTGCTAGTGACCAGGGGTACAATGAGCAGTTCTTC
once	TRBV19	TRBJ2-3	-	CASGPSVGTDTQYF	TGTGCCAGTGGACCCAGCGTGGGCACAGATACGCAGTATTTT
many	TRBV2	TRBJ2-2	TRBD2	CASSGPAGGGPGELFF	TGTGCCAGCAGTGGCCCTGCGGGAGGGGGTCCCGGGGAGCTGTTTTTT
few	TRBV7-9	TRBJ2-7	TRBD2	CASSLLAGATYEQYF	TGTGCCAGCAGTTTGCTAGCGGGGGCTACCTACGAGCAGTACTTC
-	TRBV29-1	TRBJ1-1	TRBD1	CSFTGENTEAFF	TGCAGCTTCACAGGGGAGAACACTGAAGCTTTCTTT
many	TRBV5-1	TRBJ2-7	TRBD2	CASSLKTSGLYEQYF	TGCGCCAGCAGCTTAAAGACTAGCGGGCTATACGAGCAGTACTTC
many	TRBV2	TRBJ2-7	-	CASSGTIYEQYF	TGTGCCAGCAGTGGGACGATCTACGAGCAGTACTTC
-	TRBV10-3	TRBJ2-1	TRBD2	CAISPLQGLVYEQFF	TGTGCCATCAGCCCCCTACAGGGACTAGTATATGAGCAGTTCTTC